Below, one TCR beta chain is given with its context. Sequenced by immunoSEQ multiplex PCR; TCRdb stores in-frame clones only, minus some. The data contain 150,000 to 200,000 clones, 80% of them singletons. From germline, CDR1 is MNHEY and CDR2 SVGAGI. The CDR3 consists of 14 residues. V trimming: 7 bases; J trimming: 2 bases; junction bases outside the gene matches: 4. The sample belongs to a study of blood T cell repertoires in COVID-19. The sequencing sample was made of PBMCs or T cells enriched from blood (not recorded which). The chain links TRBV6-5 to TRBJ2-2; 7 bases agree with TRBD1. The receptor was derived from a woman between 55 and 75 years old who had recovered from COVID-19. This CDR3 is CASKGQQNTGELFF. CDR3 in DNA: TGTGCCAGCAAGGGACAGCAAAACACCGGGGAGCTGTTTTTT.